The rows below give T cell receptor beta chains drawn from one sample of a study of Ad26.COV2.S vaccination and SARS-CoV-2 variants. Produced via immunoSEQ multiplex PCR; TCRdb's table is partial and in-frame only. Among about 98,000 clones listed, about 78% were seen once. Sequenced here: peripheral blood, sampled after recovery from COVID-19. These receptor sequences come from a human donor who had recovered from COVID-19. Each CDR3 is given without its conserved first and last residue. The order of the fields is clone size, V gene, D gene, CDR3 protein. D genes are given only for firm matches. Not every row has a clone size; where given, it reads once, few, many or a size class.

>NA|TRBV10-3|TRBD1
AISERPGQVGDIQY
>NA|TRBV4-2|TRBD2
ASSHPSGGVTDTQY
>NA|TRBV6-5|TRBD2
ASSWRRGVQETQY
>NA|TRBV5-1|NA
ASSLRGDYEQY
>NA|TRBV4-2|TRBD2
ASGGSGGYNEQF
>NA|TRBV6-5|NA
ASSIGPEENIQY
>NA|TRBV19|NA
ASSPPGEVGQY
>NA|TRBV21-1|NA
ASSKGHPRDTGELF
>once|TRBV5-1|TRBD1
ASGVYDRGLGEQY
>NA|TRBV27|NA
ASSESEPYEQY
>NA|TRBV7-6|NA
ASSPTQPPTYEQY
>once|TRBV6-2/TRBV6-3|TRBD1
ASSPGTENQPQH
>NA|TRBV10-3|NA
AISRGGAVGELF
>NA|TRBV6-2/TRBV6-3|NA
ASSQTDYEQY
>NA|TRBV6-5|TRBD1
ASSYSRTGIDSPLH
>once|TRBV25-1|NA
ACGGAGYGANVLT
>few|TRBV18|NA
ASSPGRRTDTQY
>NA|TRBV7-2|NA
ASSRLRGPPAYNEQF
>NA|TRBV6-6|NA
ASSYSRQANQPQH
>NA|TRBV5-1|TRBD2
ASSRLAGANTGELF
>NA|TRBV27|NA
ASSLWLGGGQPQH
>NA|TRBV6-7|NA
ASSYVDTGRNQPQH
>NA|TRBV6-5|TRBD1
ASRRGQGSNTEAF
>NA|TRBV10-3|TRBD2
AISESLAGADNEQF
>many|TRBV4-2|NA
ASSQVGRDGYT
>NA|TRBV29-1|TRBD1
SVSRTDRGGYT
>few|TRBV5-6|NA
ASSLDPGETQY
>NA|TRBV15|TRBD1
ATSRPGQGKNIQY
>NA|TRBV6-5|NA
ASSYGHGGGNTEAF
>NA|TRBV10-3|NA
AISEAGLEINEQF
>NA|TRBV6-5|NA
ASSRTSNQPQH
>NA|TRBV4-3|TRBD1
ASSQSLTRDRAYEQY